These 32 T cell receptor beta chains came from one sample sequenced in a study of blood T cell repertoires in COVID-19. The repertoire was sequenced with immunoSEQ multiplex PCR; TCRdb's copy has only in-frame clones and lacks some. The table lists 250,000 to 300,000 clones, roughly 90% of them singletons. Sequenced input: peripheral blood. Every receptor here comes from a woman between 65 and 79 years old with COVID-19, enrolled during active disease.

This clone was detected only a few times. CDR3: CASSSQGFRDGYTF. CDR3 DNA sequence: TGTGCCAGCAGTTCACAGGGGTTCAGAGATGGCTACACCTTC. V and J are TRBV6-6 and TRBJ1-2, with 7 bases lining up with TRBD1. The CDR3 runs to 14 residues. V was pared by 4 bases and J by 6 bases, with 8 bases of the junction left unmatched. The germline V gene has CDR1 MNHNY and CDR2 SVGAGI (reference sequence).

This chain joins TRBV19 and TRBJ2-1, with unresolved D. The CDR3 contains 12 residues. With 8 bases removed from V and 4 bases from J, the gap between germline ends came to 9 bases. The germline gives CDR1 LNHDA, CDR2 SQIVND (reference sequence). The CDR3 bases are TGTGCCAGTGCAACTCGTTACAATGAGCAGTTCTTC. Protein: CASATRYNEQFF.

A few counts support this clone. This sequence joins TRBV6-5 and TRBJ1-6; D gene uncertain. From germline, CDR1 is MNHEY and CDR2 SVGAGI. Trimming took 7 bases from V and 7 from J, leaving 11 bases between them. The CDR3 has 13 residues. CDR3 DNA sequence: TGTGCCAGCACCCCTCCCGGGAATTCACCCCTCCACTTT. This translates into CASTPPGNSPLHF.

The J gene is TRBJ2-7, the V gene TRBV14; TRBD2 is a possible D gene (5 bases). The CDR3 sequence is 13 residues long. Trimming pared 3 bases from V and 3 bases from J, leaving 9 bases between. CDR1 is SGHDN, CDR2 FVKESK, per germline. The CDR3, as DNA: TGTGCCAGCAGCCAGGGTCGGGGCTACGAGCAGTACTTC. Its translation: CASSQGRGYEQYF.

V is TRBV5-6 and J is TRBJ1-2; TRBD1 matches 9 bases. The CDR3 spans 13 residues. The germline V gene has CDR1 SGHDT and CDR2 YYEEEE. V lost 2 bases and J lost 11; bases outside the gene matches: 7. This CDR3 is CASSFWTGAGYTF. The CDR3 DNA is TGTGCCAGCAGCTTCTGGACAGGGGCAGGGTACACCTTC.

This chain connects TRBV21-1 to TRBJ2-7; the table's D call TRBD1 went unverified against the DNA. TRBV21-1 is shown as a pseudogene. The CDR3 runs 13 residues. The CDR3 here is CASSKGGQGVQYF. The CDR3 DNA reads TGTGCCAGCAGCAAAGGGGGACAGGGGGTGCAGTACTTC.

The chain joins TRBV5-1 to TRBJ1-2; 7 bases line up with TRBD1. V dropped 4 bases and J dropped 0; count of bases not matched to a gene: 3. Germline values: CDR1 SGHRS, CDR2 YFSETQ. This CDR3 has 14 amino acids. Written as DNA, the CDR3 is TGCGCCAGCAGCCAGGGGACAGCTAACTATGGCTACACCTTC. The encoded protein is CASSQGTANYGYTF.

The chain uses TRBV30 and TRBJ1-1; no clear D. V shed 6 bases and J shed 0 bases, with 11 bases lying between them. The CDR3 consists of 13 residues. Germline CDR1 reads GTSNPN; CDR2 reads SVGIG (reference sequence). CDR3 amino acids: CACAGSMNTEAFF. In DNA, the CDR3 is TGTGCCTGCGCGGGATCTATGAACACTGAAGCTTTCTTT.

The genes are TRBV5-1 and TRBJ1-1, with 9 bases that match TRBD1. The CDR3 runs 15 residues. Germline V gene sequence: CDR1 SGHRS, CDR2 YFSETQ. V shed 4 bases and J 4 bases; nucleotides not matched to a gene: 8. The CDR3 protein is CASSPRTGVGTEAFF. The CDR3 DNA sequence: TGCGCCAGCAGCCCCCGGACAGGGGTGGGCACTGAAGCTTTCTTT.

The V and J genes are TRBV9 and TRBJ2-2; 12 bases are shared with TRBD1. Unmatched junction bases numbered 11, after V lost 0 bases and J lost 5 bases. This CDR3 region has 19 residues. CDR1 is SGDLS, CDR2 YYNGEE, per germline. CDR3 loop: CASSVAPAGQGAGTGELFF. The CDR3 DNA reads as TGTGCCAGCAGCGTAGCTCCGGCGGGACAGGGGGCTGGAACCGGGGAGCTGTTTTTT. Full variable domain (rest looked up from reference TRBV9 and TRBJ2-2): DSGVTQTPKHLITATGQRVTLRCSPRSGDLSVYWYQQSLDQGLQFLIQYYNGEERAKGNILERFSAQQFPDLHSELNLSSLELGDSALYFCASSVAPAGQGAGTGELFFGEGSRLTVL.

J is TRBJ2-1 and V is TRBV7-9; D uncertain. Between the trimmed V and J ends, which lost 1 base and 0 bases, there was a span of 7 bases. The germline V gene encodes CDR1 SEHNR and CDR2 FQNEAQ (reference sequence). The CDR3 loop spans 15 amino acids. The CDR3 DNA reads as TGTGCCAGCAGCTTAGGACTGAGCTCCTACAATGAGCAGTTCTTC. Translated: CASSLGLSSYNEQFF.

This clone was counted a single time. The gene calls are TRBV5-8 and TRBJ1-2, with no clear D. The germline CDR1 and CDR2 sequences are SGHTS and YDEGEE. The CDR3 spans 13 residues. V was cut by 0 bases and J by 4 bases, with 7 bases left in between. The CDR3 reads CASSLDRVYGYTF. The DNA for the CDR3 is TGTGCCAGCAGCTTGGATCGGGTCTATGGCTACACCTTC.

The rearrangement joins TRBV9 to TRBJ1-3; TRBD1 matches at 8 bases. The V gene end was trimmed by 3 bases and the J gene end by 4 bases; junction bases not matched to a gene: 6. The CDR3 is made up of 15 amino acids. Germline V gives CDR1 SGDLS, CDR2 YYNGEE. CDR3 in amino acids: CASSDYRGSGNTIYF. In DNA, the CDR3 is TGTGCCAGCAGCGATTACAGGGGGTCGGGAAACACCATATATTTT.

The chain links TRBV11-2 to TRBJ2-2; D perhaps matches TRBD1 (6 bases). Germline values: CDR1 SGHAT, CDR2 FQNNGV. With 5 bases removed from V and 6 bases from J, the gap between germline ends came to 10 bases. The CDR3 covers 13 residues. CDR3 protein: CASSNQGPGELFF. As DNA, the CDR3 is TGTGCCAGCAGCAATCAGGGGCCCGGGGAGCTGTTTTTT.

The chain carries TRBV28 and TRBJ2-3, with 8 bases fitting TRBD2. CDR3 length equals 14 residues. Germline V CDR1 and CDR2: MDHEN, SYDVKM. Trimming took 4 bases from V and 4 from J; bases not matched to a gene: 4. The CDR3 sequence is CASSWRGVPDTQYF. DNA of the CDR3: TGTGCCAGCAGTTGGCGGGGGGTCCCAGATACGCAGTATTTT.

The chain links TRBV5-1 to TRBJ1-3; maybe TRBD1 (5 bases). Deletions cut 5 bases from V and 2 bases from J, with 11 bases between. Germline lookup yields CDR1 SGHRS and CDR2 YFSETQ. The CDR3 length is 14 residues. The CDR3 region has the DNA TGCGCCAGCAGTCTGTTGGGGCCTGGAAACACCATATATTTT. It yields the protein CASSLLGPGNTIYF.

The CDR3 loop is CASSQDTGLGIGELFF. CDR3 in DNA: TGTGCCAGCAGCCAAGATACAGGGTTGGGTATCGGGGAGCTGTTTTTT. The V and J genes are TRBV4-2 and TRBJ2-2; maybe TRBD1 (6 bases). Per germline, CDR1 LGHNA and CDR2 YNFKEQ. V gave up 0 bases and J gave up 7 bases, with 15 bases separating them. The CDR3 has 16 amino acids.

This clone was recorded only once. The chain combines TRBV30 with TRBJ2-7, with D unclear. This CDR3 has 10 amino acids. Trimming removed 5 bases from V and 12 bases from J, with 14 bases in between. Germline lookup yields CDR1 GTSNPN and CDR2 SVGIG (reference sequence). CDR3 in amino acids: CAWLPPWRYF. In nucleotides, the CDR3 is TGTGCCTGGCTCCCGCCGTGGAGGTACTTC.

The CDR3 loop is CATGKGRGEQYF. CDR3 DNA sequence: TGTGCCACCGGGAAAGGTCGGGGGGAGCAGTACTTC. This chain uses TRBV15 with TRBJ2-7; D may be TRBD2 (6 bases). Germline CDR1 is LNHNV and CDR2 is YYDKDF (reference sequence). The CDR3 consists of 12 residues. Deletions cut 8 bases from V and 7 bases from J, with 15 bases between.

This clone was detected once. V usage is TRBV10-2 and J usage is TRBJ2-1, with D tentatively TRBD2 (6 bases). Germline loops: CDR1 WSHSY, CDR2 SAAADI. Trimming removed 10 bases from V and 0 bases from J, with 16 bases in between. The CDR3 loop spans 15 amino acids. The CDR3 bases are TGCGCCACCGCCAGAGGGACTCCCTCCTACAATGAGCAGTTCTTC. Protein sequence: CATARGTPSYNEQFF.

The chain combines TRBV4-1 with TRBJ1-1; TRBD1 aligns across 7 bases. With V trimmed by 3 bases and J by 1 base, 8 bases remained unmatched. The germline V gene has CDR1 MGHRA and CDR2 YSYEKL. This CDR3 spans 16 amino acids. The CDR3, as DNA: TGCGCCAGCAGCCACCCCAGTGGGACAGCGAACACTGAAGCTTTCTTT. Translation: CASSHPSGTANTEAFF.

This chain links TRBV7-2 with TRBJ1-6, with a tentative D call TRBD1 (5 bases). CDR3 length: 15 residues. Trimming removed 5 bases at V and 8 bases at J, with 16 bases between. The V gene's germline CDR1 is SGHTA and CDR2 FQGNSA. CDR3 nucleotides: TGTGCCAGCAGCCCGTGGAGGGGCCCGGATTCACCCCTCCACTTT. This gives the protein CASSPWRGPDSPLHF.

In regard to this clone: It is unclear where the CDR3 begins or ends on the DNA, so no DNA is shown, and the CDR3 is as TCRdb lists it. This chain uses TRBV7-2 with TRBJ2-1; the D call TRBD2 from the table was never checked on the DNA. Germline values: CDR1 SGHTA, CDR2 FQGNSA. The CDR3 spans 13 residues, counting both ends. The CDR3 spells CASSFGNGGGQFF.

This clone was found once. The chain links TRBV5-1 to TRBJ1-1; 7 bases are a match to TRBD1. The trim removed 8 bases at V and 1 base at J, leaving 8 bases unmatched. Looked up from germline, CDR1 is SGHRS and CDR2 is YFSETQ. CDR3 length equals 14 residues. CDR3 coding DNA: TGCGCCAGTAAGAGACAGGGTTGGAACACTGAAGCTTTCTTT. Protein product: CASKRQGWNTEAFF. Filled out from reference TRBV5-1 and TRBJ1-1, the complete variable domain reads KAGVTQTPRYLIKTRGQQVTLSCSPISGHRSVSWYQQTPGQGLQFLFEYFSETQRNKGNFPGRFSGRQFSNSRSEMNVSTLELGDSALYLCASKRQGWNTEAFFGQGTRLTVV.

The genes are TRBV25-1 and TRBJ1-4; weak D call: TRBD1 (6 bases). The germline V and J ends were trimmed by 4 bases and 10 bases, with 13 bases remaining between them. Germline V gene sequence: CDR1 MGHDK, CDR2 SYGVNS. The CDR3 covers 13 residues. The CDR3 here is CASSGPGTRKLFF. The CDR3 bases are TGTGCCAGCAGTGGACCCGGGACAAGAAAACTGTTTTTT.

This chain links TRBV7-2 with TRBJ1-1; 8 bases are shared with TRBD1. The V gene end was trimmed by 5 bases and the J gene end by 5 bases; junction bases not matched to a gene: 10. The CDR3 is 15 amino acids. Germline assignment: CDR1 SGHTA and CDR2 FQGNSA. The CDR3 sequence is CASSADGQGGTEAFF. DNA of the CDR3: TGTGCCAGCAGCGCGGACGGACAGGGAGGGACTGAAGCTTTCTTT. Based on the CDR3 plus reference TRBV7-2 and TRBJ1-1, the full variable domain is GAGVSQSPSNKVTEKGKDVELRCDPISGHTALYWYRQSLGQGLEFLIYFQGNSAPDKSGLPSDRFSAERTGGSVSTLTIQRTQQEDSAVYLCASSADGQGGTEAFFGQGTRLTVV.

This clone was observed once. The CDR3 reads CSVDSTGQETQYF. In nucleotides, the CDR3 is TGCAGCGTTGATAGCACGGGCCAAGAGACCCAGTACTTC. V is TRBV29-1 and J is TRBJ2-5; D unresolved. Per germline, CDR1 SQVTM and CDR2 ANQGSEA. CDR3 length: 13 amino acids. V was shortened by 3 bases and J by 1 base, with 9 bases between the two germline ends.

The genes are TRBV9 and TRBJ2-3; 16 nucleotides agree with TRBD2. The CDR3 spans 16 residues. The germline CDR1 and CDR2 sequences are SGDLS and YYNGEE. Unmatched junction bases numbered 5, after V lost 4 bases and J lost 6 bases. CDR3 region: CASSTGTSGGADTQYF. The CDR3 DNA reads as TGTGCCAGCAGCACCGGGACTAGCGGGGGGGCGGATACGCAGTATTTT.

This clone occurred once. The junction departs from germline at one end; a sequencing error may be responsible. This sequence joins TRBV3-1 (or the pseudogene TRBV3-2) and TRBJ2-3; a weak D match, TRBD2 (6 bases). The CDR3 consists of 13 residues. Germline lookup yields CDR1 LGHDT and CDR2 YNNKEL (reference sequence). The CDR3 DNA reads TGTGCCAGCAGCCAAGGGGTAGGGGACTGCTGTAATTTT. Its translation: CASSQGVGDCCNF.

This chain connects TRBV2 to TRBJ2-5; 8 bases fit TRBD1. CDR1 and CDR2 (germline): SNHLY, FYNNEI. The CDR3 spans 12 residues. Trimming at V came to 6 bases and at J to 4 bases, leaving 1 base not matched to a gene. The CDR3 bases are TGTGCCAGCAGCGGACAGGGAGAGACCCAGTACTTC. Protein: CASSGQGETQYF.

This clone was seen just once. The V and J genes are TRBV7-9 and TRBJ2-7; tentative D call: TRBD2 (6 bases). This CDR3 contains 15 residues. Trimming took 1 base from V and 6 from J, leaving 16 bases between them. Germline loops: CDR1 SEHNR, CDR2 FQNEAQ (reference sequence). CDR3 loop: CASSLGDRGISEQYF. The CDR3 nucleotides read TGTGCCAGCAGCTTAGGAGACCGGGGGATAAGCGAGCAGTACTTC.

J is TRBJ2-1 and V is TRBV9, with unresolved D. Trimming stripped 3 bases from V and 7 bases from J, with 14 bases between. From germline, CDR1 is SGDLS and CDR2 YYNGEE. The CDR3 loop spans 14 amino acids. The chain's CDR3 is CASSAPGVGNEQFF. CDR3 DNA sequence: TGTGCCAGCAGCGCCCCGGGTGTTGGGAATGAGCAGTTCTTC.